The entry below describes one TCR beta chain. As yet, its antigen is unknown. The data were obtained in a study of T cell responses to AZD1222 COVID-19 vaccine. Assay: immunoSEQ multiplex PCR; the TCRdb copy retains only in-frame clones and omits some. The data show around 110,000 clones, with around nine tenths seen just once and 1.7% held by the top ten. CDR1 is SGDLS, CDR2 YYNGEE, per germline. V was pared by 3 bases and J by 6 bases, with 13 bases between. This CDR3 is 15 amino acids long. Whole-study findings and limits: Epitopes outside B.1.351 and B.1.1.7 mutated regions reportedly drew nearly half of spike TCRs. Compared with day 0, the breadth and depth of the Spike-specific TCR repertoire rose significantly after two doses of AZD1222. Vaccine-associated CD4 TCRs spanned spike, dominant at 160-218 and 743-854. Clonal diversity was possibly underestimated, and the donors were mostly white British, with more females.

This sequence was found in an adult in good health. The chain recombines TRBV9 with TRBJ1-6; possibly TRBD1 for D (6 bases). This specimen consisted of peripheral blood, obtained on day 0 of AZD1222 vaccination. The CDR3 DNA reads TGTGCCAGCAGCGGCTCGACAGGTTTTAATTCACCCCTCCACTTT. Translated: CASSGSTGFNSPLHF.